Listed here are 21 T cell receptor beta chains from one sample, sequenced in a study of OX40 agonist ivuxolimab in advanced cancers. TCRdb's table, derived via immunoSEQ multiplex PCR, lists solely in-frame clones and lacks some. There are tens of thousands of clones in the sample; approximately 89% occur only once, and approximately 0.94% lies in the top ten. Sequences were derived from CD4+ or CD8+ T cells sorted from blood, sampled in a trial of the OX40 agonist ivuxolimab. Every receptor here comes from an adult with an advanced solid tumor such as melanoma, head and neck, liver or kidney cancer.

This chain joins TRBV19 and TRBJ2-1; TRBD1 matches at 12 bases. Germline-derived CDR1 and CDR2 are LNHDA and SQIVND (reference sequence). This CDR3 is 15 amino acids long. Trimming removed 4 bases from V and 7 bases from J; junction bases left unmatched: 5. This CDR3 reads CASSKGTGGINEQFF. The CDR3, as DNA: TGTGCCAGTAGTAAAGGGACAGGGGGCATTAATGAGCAGTTCTTC.

The V call is TRBV4-3, the J call TRBJ1-4; 9 bases match TRBD1. This CDR3 is built from 15 residues. Trimming took 4 bases from V and 8 from J; bases not matched to a gene: 8. Germline V CDR1 and CDR2: LGHNA, YSLEER. The CDR3 loop is CASSRTGGRWEKLFF. In DNA form, the CDR3 reads TGCGCCAGCAGCCGCACAGGGGGCCGGTGGGAAAAACTGTTTTTT.

CDR3 residues: CAWMAGRGYTF. Here the CDR3 DNA reads TGTGCCTGGATGGCAGGGAGGGGCTACACCTTC. The chain has TRBV30 and TRBJ1-2, with a weak D call TRBD1 (5 bases). Trimming removed 4 bases at V and 8 bases at J, with 11 bases between. CDR3 length: 11 residues. CDR1 and CDR2 from the germline V gene are GTSNPN and SVGIG (reference sequence).

The rearrangement joins TRBV11-3 to TRBJ2-2, with 8 bases matching TRBD2. Losses at the gene ends were 5 bases for V and 5 bases for J; bases not matched to a gene: 4. CDR1 SGHNT and CDR2 YENEEA come from the germline V gene. The CDR3 covers 14 residues. The CDR3 sequence: CASSPPGGTGELFF. CDR3 coding DNA: TGTGCCAGCAGCCCCCCGGGAGGGACCGGGGAGCTGTTTTTT.

The chain is built from TRBV7-9 and TRBJ2-6; TRBD1 matches 9 bases. V shed 5 bases and J 0 bases; nucleotides not matched to a gene: 8. The CDR3 has 18 residues. In germline, CDR1 is SEHNR, CDR2 FQNEAQ (reference sequence). The CDR3 bases are TGTGCCAGCAGCGCCCTCCGGACAGGGGTCTCTGGGGCCAACGTCCTGACTTTC. Residues: CASSALRTGVSGANVLTF.

This clone was seen only a few times. The chain employs TRBV5-3 and TRBJ2-4, with 8 positions matching TRBD2. TRBV5-3 is assigned to the ORF class and has an uncertain function. The CDR3 totals 17 residues. After removal of 0 bases from V and 1 base from J, the junction contained 6 bases not matched to a gene. The CDR3 region is CARSLGRGGTAKNIQYF. The CDR3, as DNA: TGTGCCAGAAGCTTGGGTCGGGGGGGCACGGCCAAAAACATTCAGTACTTC.

The chain employs TRBV18 and TRBJ1-2; no clear D gene. The CDR3 is made up of 13 amino acids. V lost 4 bases and J lost 2, with 8 bases in between. Germline V gives CDR1 KGHSH, CDR2 LQKENI. In DNA form, the CDR3 reads TGTGCCAGCTCACTGGACGGAAACTATGGCTACACCTTC. Its translation is CASSLDGNYGYTF.

In its sample, this clone was seen once. The V and J genes are TRBV5-1 and TRBJ2-7, with 7 bases identical to TRBD2. With V trimmed by 4 bases and J by 0 bases, 7 bases remained unmatched. This CDR3 comprises 15 residues. In germline, CDR1 is SGHRS, CDR2 YFSETQ. This CDR3 reads CASSAEPSGSYEQYF. Here the CDR3 DNA reads TGCGCCAGCAGCGCGGAGCCTAGCGGCTCCTACGAGCAGTACTTC.

The rearrangement uses TRBV6-5 and TRBJ2-7; D gene unclear. The germline V gene encodes CDR1 MNHEY and CDR2 SVGAGI. The CDR3 consists of 15 residues. Trimming pared 0 bases from V and 1 base from J, leaving 10 bases between. The CDR3 here is CASSYSIAGSYEQYF. CDR3 DNA: TGTGCCAGCAGTTACTCGATTGCCGGTTCCTACGAGCAGTACTTC.

The rearrangement links TRBV10-2 to TRBJ2-7, with D unclear. V was pared by 4 bases and J by 2 bases, with 9 bases between. The CDR3 loop spans 13 amino acids. From germline, CDR1 is WSHSY and CDR2 SAAADI. The CDR3 coding sequence is TGCGCCAGCAGTGGAGTTGGTACCTACGAGCAGTACTTC. Translating it yields CASSGVGTYEQYF.

A few counts support this clone. The chain combines TRBV5-4 with TRBJ1-2; possibly TRBD1 for D (6 bases). CDR1 is SGHNT and CDR2 is YYREEE in the germline V gene (reference sequence). The CDR3 consists of 13 residues. V lost 0 bases and J 8 bases, leaving 11 bases between the germline ends. DNA for the CDR3: TGTGCCAGCAGCTTGGACAGGGAGGGAGGCTACACCTTC. As protein: CASSLDREGGYTF.

This chain joins TRBV6-6 and TRBJ1-1; no reliable D call. CDR1 is MNHNY and CDR2 is SVGAGI in the germline V gene (reference sequence). The CDR3 sequence is 12 residues long. V shed 2 bases and J shed 5 bases, with 6 bases lying between them. CDR3 residues: CASSYLGTEAFF. The DNA for the CDR3 is TGTGCCAGCAGTTACCTCGGGACTGAAGCTTTCTTT.

The chain links TRBV5-4 to TRBJ1-3; D is ambiguous. This CDR3 is built from 15 residues. The V gene's germline CDR1 is SGHNT and CDR2 YYREEE (reference sequence). V lost 0 bases and J lost 0, with 7 bases in between. This chain's CDR3 is CASSLDASSGNTIYF. CDR3 nucleotide sequence: TGTGCCAGCAGCTTGGACGCTAGCTCTGGAAACACCATATATTTT.

This chain joins TRBV2 and TRBJ1-1; TRBD1 agrees at 8 bases. Trimming at V came to 6 bases and at J to 3 bases, leaving 12 bases not matched to a gene. Germline values: CDR1 SNHLY, CDR2 FYNNEI. This CDR3 has 16 residues. This CDR3 reads CASSSSDRGYDTEAFF. The CDR3 DNA reads as TGTGCCAGCAGCTCCAGTGACAGGGGTTATGACACTGAAGCTTTCTTT.

This chain joins TRBV18 and TRBJ2-2; 8 bases line up with TRBD1. The CDR3 is 15 residues long. Looked up from germline, CDR1 is KGHSH and CDR2 is LQKENI. Trimming cost V 4 bases and J 3 bases; bases outside gene matches: 4. CDR3: CASSQVTGDTGELFF. CDR3 sequence (DNA): TGTGCCAGCTCACAAGTGACAGGGGACACCGGGGAGCTGTTTTTT.

On this clone: Other DNA sequences in the sample encode the same CDR3. CDR3 protein: CASSEGGGFQGPSGNTIYF. In DNA, the CDR3 is TGTGCCAGCAGTGAAGGGGGAGGATTCCAGGGACCGTCCGGAAACACCATATATTTT. This chain joins TRBV6-1 and TRBJ1-3; D is possibly TRBD1 (5 bases). Per germline, CDR1 MNHNS and CDR2 SASEGT. This CDR3 spans 19 amino acids. Trimming shortened V by 1 base and J by 4 bases, and 23 bases separated the two germline ends.

This chain links TRBV9 with TRBJ1-4, with D maybe TRBD1 (5 bases). Germline CDR1 reads SGDLS; CDR2 reads YYNGEE. The CDR3 is made up of 17 amino acids. Trimming shortened V by 7 bases and J by 0 bases, and 19 bases separated the two germline ends. The CDR3 sequence is CASSRFGKGPTNEKLFF. The CDR3 DNA is TGTGCCAGCTCCCGTTTCGGGAAGGGGCCAACTAATGAAAAACTGTTTTTT.

The chain carries TRBV29-1 and TRBJ1-5; the D gene is possibly TRBD1 (5 bases). The V gene lost 7 bases and the J gene lost 3 bases, with 16 bases spanning the gap. The CDR3 loop spans 14 amino acids. Germline V lookup: CDR1 SQVTM, CDR2 ANQGSEA. CDR3 sequence (DNA): TGCAGCGCCGGCGGGGGAGGGTACAATCAGCCCCAGCATTTT. As protein: CSAGGGGYNQPQHF.

V usage is TRBV7-2 and J usage is TRBJ2-6; 9 nucleotides line up with TRBD1. The CDR3 spans 18 residues. Trimming removed 5 bases from V and 0 bases from J; junction bases left unmatched: 8. Germline loops: CDR1 SGHTA, CDR2 FQGNSA. CDR3 sequence (DNA): TGTGCCAGCAGCCCCCGACAGGGGGGGTCCTCTGGGGCCAACGTCCTGACTTTC. As protein: CASSPRQGGSSGANVLTF.

The chain is built from TRBV11-2 and TRBJ2-5; a possible D gene is TRBD1 (6 bases). The germline V and J ends were trimmed by 5 bases and 4 bases, with 8 bases remaining between them. Looked up from germline, CDR1 is SGHAT and CDR2 is FQNNGV. This CDR3 is 12 amino acids long. The CDR3 DNA reads as TGTGCCAGCAGCCCACAGGGAGAGACCCAGTACTTC. Translation: CASSPQGETQYF.

The chain employs TRBV6-5 and TRBJ2-6; D remains ambiguous. V lost 2 bases to trimming and J lost 0 bases, with 5 bases between them. Germline loops: CDR1 MNHEY, CDR2 SVGAGI. CDR3 length: 15 residues. CDR3 loop: CASSYGLSGANVLTF. CDR3 sequence (DNA): TGTGCCAGCAGTTACGGGCTCTCTGGGGCCAACGTCCTGACTTTC.